Presented here are 10 T cell receptor beta chains from one specimen sequenced in a study of beta chain features in type 1 diabetes. No antigen has been assigned to these receptors. Expressed TCRB transcripts were sequenced after all isolated RNA was converted to cDNA. Only in-frame clones appear in the TCRdb table, and some are missing; sequencing was by immunoSEQ multiplex PCR. This table has about 150,000 clones, approximately 8% appearing once. General study points: For Type 1 diabetes patients, all four CD4+ subsets carried TCRB CDR3s that were moderately but significantly shorter.

The sequenced sample consisted of central memory CD4+ T cells from blood. The receptors originated from a woman aged 40 to 50 with type 1 diabetes.

The V and J genes are TRBV7-2 and TRBJ1-2, with 8 bases fitting TRBD1. This CDR3 region has 13 residues. V trimming: 3 bases; J trimming: 6 bases; junction bases outside the gene matches: 3. Germline V gives CDR1 SGHTA, CDR2 FQGNSA. CDR3 region: CASSFGQGNGYTF. The CDR3 coding sequence is TGTGCCAGCAGCTTCGGACAGGGCAATGGCTACACCTTC.

J is TRBJ2-1 and V is TRBV9; 14 positions match TRBD2. With V trimmed by 6 bases and J by 8 bases, 7 bases remained unmatched. The CDR3 has 15 amino acids. Looked up from germline, CDR1 is SGDLS and CDR2 is YYNGEE. CDR3 in DNA: TGTGCCAGCACCCGTTGGGGACTAGCGGGAGATGAGCAGTTCTTC. Translation gives CASTRWGLAGDEQFF.

This chain links TRBV19 with TRBJ1-5, with a possible D match to TRBD1 (5 bases). The V and J ends lost 6 bases and 4 bases respectively, with 10 bases between them. There are 13 residues in the CDR3. From germline, CDR1 is LNHDA and CDR2 SQIVND (reference sequence). The CDR3 sequence: CASRKQENQPQHF. As DNA, the CDR3 is TGTGCCAGTAGGAAACAGGAGAATCAGCCCCAGCATTTT.

The gene calls are TRBV7-8 and TRBJ2-3; a possible D gene is TRBD2 (5 bases). Trimming cost V 1 base and J 4 bases, with 12 bases left between them. This CDR3 contains 15 residues. Germline V lookup: CDR1 SGHVS, CDR2 FQNEAQ. The CDR3 DNA sequence: TGTGCCAGCAGCTTAGGGTTCGGGGTTGCAGATACGCAGTATTTT. The encoded protein is CASSLGFGVADTQYF.

The rearrangement links TRBV28 to TRBJ2-5; no firm D call. Germline CDR1 reads MDHEN; CDR2 reads SYDVKM. The CDR3 runs 14 residues. V lost 6 bases and J lost 0, with 11 bases in between. CDR3 sequence reads: CASRRQTYQETQYF. The CDR3 DNA is TGTGCCAGCAGACGACAAACGTACCAAGAGACCCAGTACTTC.

This clone was detected a few times. The chain is built from TRBV9 and TRBJ2-3, with D possibly matching TRBD1 (5 bases). Germline assignment: CDR1 SGDLS and CDR2 YYNGEE. The CDR3 contains 16 residues. Between the trimmed V and J ends, which lost 4 bases and 0 bases, there was a span of 15 bases. The CDR3 is CASSPRKGSSTDTQYF. In DNA, the CDR3 is TGTGCCAGCAGCCCCCGCAAGGGGTCTAGCACAGATACGCAGTATTTT. Looking up the rest from reference TRBV9 and TRBJ2-3 gives the full variable domain: DSGVTQTPKHLITATGQRVTLRCSPRSGDLSVYWYQQSLDQGLQFLIQYYNGEERAKGNILERFSAQQFPDLHSELNLSSLELGDSALYFCASSPRKGSSTDTQYFGPGTRLTVL.

The chain combines TRBV11-3 with TRBJ2-5; TRBD2 is a possible D gene (5 bases). The V end lost 4 bases, the J end lost 5 bases, and 17 bases lay between the germline ends. Germline V gene data show CDR1 as SGHNT and CDR2 as YENEEA. CDR3 length: 15 amino acids. CDR3 nucleotides: TGTGCCAGCAGCTCAAAGGGAAGGGAGTGGGAGACCCAGTACTTC. Encoded protein: CASSSKGREWETQYF.

At least ten counts were recorded for this clone. The V and J genes are TRBV28 and TRBJ2-3; D ambiguous. V lost 0 bases and J lost 7, with 11 bases in between. The CDR3 spans 14 residues. The V gene's germline CDR1 is MDHEN and CDR2 SYDVKM. CDR3 protein: CASSLWATSHTQYF. The CDR3 region has the DNA TGTGCCAGCAGTTTATGGGCCACCTCCCATACGCAGTATTTT.

In DNA form, the CDR3 reads TGTGCCAGCAGTCCCGGCGCGGACTATGGCTACACCTTC. Its translation: CASSPGADYGYTF. The rearrangement links TRBV6-5 to TRBJ1-2; D remains ambiguous. The CDR3 spans 13 residues. The V gene lost 5 bases and the J gene lost 3 bases, with 10 bases spanning the gap. CDR1 and CDR2 (germline): MNHEY, SVGAGI.

At least ten counts were recorded for this clone. J is TRBJ2-1 and V is TRBV5-1; tentative D call: TRBD1 (6 bases). V was shortened by 7 bases and J by 7 bases, with 18 bases between the two germline ends. The length of the CDR3 is 14 residues. Germline V gives CDR1 SGHRS, CDR2 YFSETQ. The CDR3 reads CASLVGAGANEQFF. DNA of the CDR3: TGCGCCAGCCTGGTGGGGGCAGGGGCAAATGAGCAGTTCTTC.